This TCR beta chain is drawn from a study of monozygotic twins with inflammatory bowel disease. Whole-study results and caveats: Cells of different T cell subtypes could not be told apart.

In the case of this clonotype: Antigen unknown.

This CDR3 spans 13 amino acids. CDR1 LGHDT and CDR2 YNNKEL come from the germline V gene (reference sequence). Starting material for each TCR library was about 3,500 ng of total RNA. With the 5' RACE reads reprocessed, TCRdb shows one record per CDR3 protein and no DNA. This listing includes about 300,000 distinct CDR3 sequences. Each donor supplied about 2.5 ml of blood. This TCR was sampled from a human donor with ulcerative colitis or Crohn's disease, or a healthy co-twin of an affected twin (not recorded which). The chain couples TRBV3-1 to TRBJ1-1. The material sequenced was blood. This CDR3 reads CASSQRGFGEAFF.